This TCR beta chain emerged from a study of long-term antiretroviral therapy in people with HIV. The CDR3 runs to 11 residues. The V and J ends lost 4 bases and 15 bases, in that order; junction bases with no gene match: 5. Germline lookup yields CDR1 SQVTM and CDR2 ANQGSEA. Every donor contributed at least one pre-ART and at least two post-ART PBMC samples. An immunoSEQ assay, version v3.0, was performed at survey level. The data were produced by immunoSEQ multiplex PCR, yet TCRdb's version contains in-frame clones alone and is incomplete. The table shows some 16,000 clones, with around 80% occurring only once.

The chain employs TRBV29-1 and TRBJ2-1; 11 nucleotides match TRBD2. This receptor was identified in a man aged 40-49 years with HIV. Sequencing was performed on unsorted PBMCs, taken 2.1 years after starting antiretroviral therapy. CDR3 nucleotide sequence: TGCAGCGTTGGGGCTAGCGGGGGGCCGTTCTTC. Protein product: CSVGASGGPFF.